The 22 T cell receptor beta chains reported below all come from one sample, sequenced in a study of response to subunit inactivated influenza vaccine. TCRdb reanalysed the RT-PCR reads using MiXCR and keeps one entry per CDR3 protein. The profile shows about 520,000 distinct CDR3 sequences, 6.5% to 8% of them singletons. Sequenced material: PBMCs from blood, taken approximately 25 months after vaccination. These receptors all stem from a man aged 50 to 75 who received an inactivated influenza vaccine.

This clonotype has at least ten counts. The J gene is TRBJ2-3, the V gene TRBV5-1; no firm D call. CDR3 size: 15 residues. V was cut by 3 bases and J by 0 bases, with 11 bases left in between. In germline, CDR1 is SGHRS, CDR2 YFSETQ. The CDR3 region has the DNA TGCGCCAGCAGCTGGATGACACCTAGCACAGATACGCAGTATTTT. It translates to CASSWMTPSTDTQYF.

Many counts were recorded for this clonotype. The V gene is TRBV7-2, the J gene TRBJ1-1, with D unresolved. The germline V and J ends were trimmed by 4 bases and 9 bases, with 9 bases remaining between them. Germline CDR1 is SGHTA and CDR2 is FQGNSA. CDR3 size: 11 residues. The CDR3 loop is CASSSSGKAFF. In DNA, the CDR3 is TGTGCCAGCAGCTCCAGTGGTAAAGCTTTCTTT.

This clonotype occurred a few times. J is TRBJ1-3 and V is TRBV9; D is unclear. Germline V gives CDR1 SGDLS, CDR2 YYNGEE. Trimming left V 0 bases short and J 1 base short, with 11 bases between. This CDR3 has 16 amino acids. The CDR3 region is CASSVGVGRSGNTIYF. The CDR3, as DNA: TGTGCCAGCAGCGTAGGTGTGGGGAGGTCTGGAAACACCATATATTTT.

The J gene is TRBJ2-3, the V gene TRBV29-1; 10 bases fit TRBD1. The CDR3 loop spans 15 amino acids. The germline CDR1 and CDR2 sequences are SQVTM and ANQGSEA. V was pared by 6 bases and J by 6 bases, with 12 bases of the junction left unmatched. The CDR3 loop is CSVDDRGRVSDTQYF. The CDR3 coding sequence is TGCAGCGTGGATGACAGGGGGCGAGTATCCGATACGCAGTATTTT.

This clonotype was seen more than once but under ten times. The junction shows a germline mismatch at one end, possibly a read error. CDR3 sequence: CSVEGRGRVTYNEQFF. Here the CDR3 DNA reads TGCAGCGTCGAAGGCCGCGGCAGGGTAACCTACAATGAGCAGTTCTTC. The chain couples TRBV29-1 to TRBJ2-1; D possibly corresponds to TRBD1 (5 bases). Germline V gene data show CDR1 as SQVTM and CDR2 as ANQGSEA. The CDR3 runs to 16 residues.

This clonotype has at least ten counts. This sequence joins TRBV10-3 and TRBJ1-2, with TRBD1 matching over 8 bases. Trimming cost V 3 bases and J 3 bases; bases outside gene matches: 9. This CDR3 spans 16 amino acids. Germline CDR1 and CDR2: ENHRY and SYGVKD. CDR3 in DNA: TGTGCCATCAGTGACAACAGGGGGACCTCCCACTATGGCTACACCTTC. Translation: CAISDNRGTSHYGYTF.

This clonotype was seen more than once but under ten times. V gene TRBV29-1 combines with J gene TRBJ2-5, with 8 nucleotides matching TRBD1. V shed 7 bases, J shed 2 bases, and the junction held 9 bases outside the gene matches. CDR3 length: 14 residues. Germline-derived CDR1 and CDR2 are SQVTM and ANQGSEA. The CDR3 region is CSGRQGAGQETQYF. CDR3 sequence (DNA): TGCAGCGGGAGGCAGGGGGCTGGGCAAGAGACCCAGTACTTC.

The CDR3 DNA reads TGTGCCAGCAGCTTCACCGCCGCATATTCACCCCTCCACTTT. It yields the protein CASSFTAAYSPLHF. J is TRBJ1-6 and V is TRBV13; D is undetermined. The V end was cut by 3 bases, the J end by 8 bases, with 11 bases between. The CDR3 is 14 amino acids. Germline V gene lookup returns CDR1 PRHDT and CDR2 FYEKMQ (reference sequence).

This clonotype occurred a few times. The chain has TRBV11-2 and TRBJ2-7, with TRBD2 as a possible D gene (7 bases). V lost 2 bases, J lost 3 bases, and 14 bases lay in between. The V gene's germline CDR1 is SGHAT and CDR2 FQNNGV. The CDR3 is 15 residues long. CDR3 amino acids: CASSLLGGGHYEQYF. The DNA for the CDR3 is TGTGCCAGCAGCTTACTAGGGGGGGGGCACTACGAGCAGTACTTC.

Only a few counts were recorded for this clonotype. The rearrangement uses TRBV20-1 and TRBJ1-2; a possible D gene is TRBD1 (5 bases). Trimming removed 5 bases from V and 5 bases from J, with 21 bases in between. The CDR3 has 15 residues. In germline, CDR1 is DFQATT, CDR2 SNEGSKA (reference sequence). CDR3 in amino acids: CSAARPESGTYGYTF. Here the CDR3 DNA reads TGCAGTGCTGCCCGACCCGAATCCGGGACGTATGGCTACACCTTC.

This clonotype was seen at least ten times. The gene calls are TRBV12-3 or TRBV12-4 and TRBJ1-1; TRBD1 is a possible D gene (6 bases). V lost 6 bases, J lost 1 base, and 21 bases lay in between. The CDR3 extends over 17 amino acids. The CDR3: CASRYNIIRGQNTEAFF. CDR3 DNA sequence: TGTGCCAGCAGATATAACATAATCAGGGGCCAGAACACTGAAGCTTTCTTT.

This rearrangement joins TRBV7-2 to TRBJ2-3, with TRBD2 matching over 8 bases. The germline V gene encodes CDR1 SGHTA and CDR2 FQGNSA. The length of the CDR3 is 16 residues. The junction had 15 bases not matched to a gene; V was cut back by 7 bases and J by 6 bases. This CDR3 reads CASTLNSGIITDTQYF. CDR3 coding DNA: TGTGCCAGCACCCTAAATAGCGGGATTATAACGGATACGCAGTATTTT.

The chain is built from TRBV2 and TRBJ2-5, with TRBD2 as a possible D gene (6 bases). The CDR3 totals 12 residues. CDR1 is SNHLY and CDR2 is FYNNEI in the germline V gene. Trimming took 7 bases from V and 3 from J, leaving 9 bases between them. CDR3 coding DNA: TGTGCCAGCACTGCGGGAAAAGAGACCCAGTACTTC. Its translation: CASTAGKETQYF.

This clonotype was counted ten times or more. The genes are TRBV4-1 and TRBJ1-1, with D perhaps TRBD1 (6 bases). Germline CDR1 and CDR2: MGHRA and YSYEKL. The CDR3 is made up of 16 amino acids. V lost 4 bases, J lost 0 bases, and 15 bases lay in between. The CDR3 is CASSPSQGVVNTEAFF. The CDR3 DNA reads TGCGCCAGCAGCCCCTCACAGGGTGTGGTGAACACTGAAGCTTTCTTT.

Here the CDR3 reads CASSNDRGNYGYTF. As DNA, the CDR3 is TGTGCCAGCAGCAATGACAGGGGGAACTATGGCTACACCTTC. V and J are TRBV7-2 and TRBJ1-2, with 9 nucleotides matching TRBD1. V trimming: 5 bases; J trimming: 2 bases; junction bases outside the gene matches: 3. The length of the CDR3 is 14 residues. Germline V gene lookup returns CDR1 SGHTA and CDR2 FQGNSA.

The rearrangement joins TRBV15 to TRBJ2-1; 9 nucleotides agree with TRBD1. The CDR3 covers 16 residues. The trim removed 1 base at V and 6 bases at J, leaving 7 bases unmatched. Germline CDR1 is LNHNV and CDR2 is YYDKDF (reference sequence). The CDR3 is CATSRGGTGRTNEQFF. For the CDR3, the DNA is TGTGCCACCAGCAGAGGGGGGACAGGGAGAACCAATGAGCAGTTCTTC.

Concerning this clonotype itself: As the CDR3 is not closed by the conserved phenylalanine or tryptophan, this likely results from a read error. The V and J genes are TRBV5-1 and TRBJ2-1, with 9 bases matching TRBD2. Trimming at V came to 0 bases and at J to 7 bases, leaving 11 bases not matched to a gene. Germline V CDR1 and CDR2: SGHRS, YFSETQ. The CDR3 has 17 amino acids. The CDR3 reads CASSLESGREGQNEQFS. The DNA of the CDR3 is TGCGCCAGCAGCTTGGAGTCCGGGCGGGAGGGTCAGAATGAGCAGTTCTCC.

There are many counts of this clonotype. This rearrangement joins TRBV7-2 to TRBJ2-2, with TRBD2 matching 8 bases. CDR3 length equals 16 residues. Germline V gives CDR1 SGHTA, CDR2 FQGNSA. Unmatched junction bases numbered 8, after V lost 2 bases and J lost 6 bases. CDR3 nucleotide sequence: TGTGCCAGCAGCTTACCCGAAGCGGGAGTATCCGGGGAGCTGTTTTTT. Amino acids: CASSLPEAGVSGELFF.

The sample holds many counts of this clonotype. The chain joins TRBV6-2 or TRBV6-3 to TRBJ2-1, with D perhaps assigned TRBD1 or TRBD2 (6 bases each). V lost 3 bases, J lost 6 bases, and 12 bases lay in between. Germline loops: CDR1 MNHEY, CDR2 SVGEGT. The CDR3 has 14 residues. The CDR3 here is CASSYPGAFNEQFF. The CDR3, as DNA: TGTGCCAGCAGTTATCCGGGGGCATTCAATGAGCAGTTCTTC.

There are a few counts of this clonotype. CDR3 DNA: TGTGCCAGCAGCCCCAGCGGACAGGTTGGCACAGATACGCAGTATTTT. Amino acids: CASSPSGQVGTDTQYF. This chain joins TRBV7-2 and TRBJ2-3; 7 bases map to TRBD1. Trimming cost V 5 bases and J 1 base; bases outside gene matches: 9. Germline CDR1 is SGHTA and CDR2 is FQGNSA. This CDR3 comprises 16 residues.

This clonotype was counted at least ten times. V gene TRBV5-1 combines with J gene TRBJ2-7; 8 nucleotides align to TRBD1. The V segment lost 0 bases and the J segment 5 bases; nucleotides outside the gene matches: 4. The germline V gene has CDR1 SGHRS and CDR2 YFSETQ. CDR3 size: 14 residues. As DNA, the CDR3 is TGCGCCAGCAGCTTGGGGACAGGGTATAACGAGCAGTACTTC. Translating it yields CASSLGTGYNEQYF.

V and J are TRBV12-3 or TRBV12-4 and TRBJ2-7; D unclear. Trimming pared 6 bases from V and 5 bases from J, leaving 17 bases between. The CDR3 is 14 amino acids. The CDR3 sequence is CASSPSYLLNEQYF. The CDR3 DNA sequence: TGTGCCAGCAGCCCATCCTACCTTCTCAACGAGCAGTACTTC.